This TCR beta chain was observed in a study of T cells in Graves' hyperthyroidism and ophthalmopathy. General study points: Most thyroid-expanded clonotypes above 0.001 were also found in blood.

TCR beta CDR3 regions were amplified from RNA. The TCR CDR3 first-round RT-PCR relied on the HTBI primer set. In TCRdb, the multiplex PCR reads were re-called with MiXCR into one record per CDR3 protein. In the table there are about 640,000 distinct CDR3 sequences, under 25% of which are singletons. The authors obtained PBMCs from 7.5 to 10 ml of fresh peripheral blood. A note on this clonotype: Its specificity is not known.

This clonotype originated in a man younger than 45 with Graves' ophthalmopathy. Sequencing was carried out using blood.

CDR3 sequence: CASSFSTTAGEQYF. CDR3 sequence (DNA): TGTGCCAGCAGTTTTTCGACTACGGCGGGCGAGCAGTACTTC. This sequence joins TRBV27 and TRBJ2-7, with D perhaps matching TRBD2 (5 bases). Trimming shortened V by 3 bases and J by 6 bases, and 15 bases separated the two germline ends. CDR1 and CDR2 (germline): MNHEY, SMNVEV (reference sequence). The CDR3 totals 14 residues.